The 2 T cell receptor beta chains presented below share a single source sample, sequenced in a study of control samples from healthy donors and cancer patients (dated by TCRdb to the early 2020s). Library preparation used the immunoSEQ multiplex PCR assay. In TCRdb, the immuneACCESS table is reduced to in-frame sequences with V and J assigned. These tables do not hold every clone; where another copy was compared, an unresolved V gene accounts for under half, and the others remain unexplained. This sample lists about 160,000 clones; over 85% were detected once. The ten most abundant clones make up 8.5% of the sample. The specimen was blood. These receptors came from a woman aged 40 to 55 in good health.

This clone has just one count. In nucleotides, the CDR3 is TGTGCCAGCAGCGTAGGGTGGTCAGGGGAACAGCCCCAGCATTTT. Protein: CASSVGWSGEQPQHF. V and J are TRBV9 and TRBJ1-5; D perhaps matches TRBD1 (6 bases). The CDR3 length is 15 residues. Germline assignment: CDR1 SGDLS and CDR2 YYNGEE. V lost 0 bases and J 7 bases, leaving 14 bases between the germline ends.

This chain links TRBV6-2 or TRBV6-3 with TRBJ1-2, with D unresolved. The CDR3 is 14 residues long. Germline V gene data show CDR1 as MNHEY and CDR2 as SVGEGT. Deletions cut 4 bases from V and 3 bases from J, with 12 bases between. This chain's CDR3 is CASSSASVDYGYTF. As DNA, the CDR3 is TGTGCCAGCAGTTCCGCCAGCGTAGACTATGGCTACACCTTC.